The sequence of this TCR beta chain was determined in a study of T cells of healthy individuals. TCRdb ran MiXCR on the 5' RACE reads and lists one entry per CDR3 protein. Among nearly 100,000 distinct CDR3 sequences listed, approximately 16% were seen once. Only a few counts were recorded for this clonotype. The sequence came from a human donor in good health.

The CDR3 loop reads CASTGHTDRSGNTIYF. The CDR3 DNA follows: TGTGCCAGCACTGGGCACACGGATCGCTCTGGAAACACCATATATTTT. The chain is built from TRBV6-6 and TRBJ1-3; D ambiguous. The CDR3 runs 16 residues. V lost 7 bases and J lost 0, with 16 bases in between. Germline loops: CDR1 MNHNY, CDR2 SVGAGI (reference sequence).